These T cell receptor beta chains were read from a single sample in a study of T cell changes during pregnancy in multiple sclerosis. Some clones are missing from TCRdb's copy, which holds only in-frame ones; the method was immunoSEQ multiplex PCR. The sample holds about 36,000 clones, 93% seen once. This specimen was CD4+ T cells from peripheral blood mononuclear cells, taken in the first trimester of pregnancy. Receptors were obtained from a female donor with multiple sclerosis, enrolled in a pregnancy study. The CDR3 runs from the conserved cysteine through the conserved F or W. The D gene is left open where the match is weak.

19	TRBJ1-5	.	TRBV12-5	TGTGCTAGTGGTTTGGTACAACCGACCCGGGGAGTGATGGACCAGCCCCAGCATTTT	CASGLVQPTRGVMDQPQHF
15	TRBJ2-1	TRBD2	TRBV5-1	TGCGCCAGCAGCCTAGGACTAGCGGGGGGAAATGAGCAGTTCTTC	CASSLGLAGGNEQFF
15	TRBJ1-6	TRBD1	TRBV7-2	TGTGCCAGCAGCGTCACCGGGACAGGGGCTTCACCCCTCCACTTT	CASSVTGTGASPLHF
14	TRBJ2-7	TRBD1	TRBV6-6	TGTGCCAGCACCGTCGACGGGACAGGGGACGAGCAGTACTTC	CASTVDGTGDEQYF
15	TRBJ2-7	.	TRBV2	TGTGCCAGCAGTGCGACAGGTCCTCCTTCCTACGAGCAGTACTTC	CASSATGPPSYEQYF
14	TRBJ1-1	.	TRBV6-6	TGTGCCAGCAGTCTGCCGGTCGCGAACGCTGAAGCTTTCTTT	CASSLPVANAEAFF
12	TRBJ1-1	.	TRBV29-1	TGCAGCGTTGGGGACACGAACACTGAAGCTTTCTTT	CSVGDTNTEAFF
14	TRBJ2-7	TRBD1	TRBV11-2	TGTGCCAGCAGCTCTATCAGGGGGTCTTACGAGCAGTACTTC	CASSSIRGSYEQYF
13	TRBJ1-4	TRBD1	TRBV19	TGTGCCTCTCAGAGGGGGCTAGGCGAAAAACTGTTTTTT	CASQRGLGEKLFF
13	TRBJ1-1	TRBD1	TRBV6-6	TGTGCCAGCAGGGATACAGGGGGCGGCGGGGCTTTCTTT	CASRDTGGGGAFF